What follows are 25 T cell receptor beta chains derived from one specimen sequenced in a study of shared clonotypes between healthy human individuals. Sequenced by immunoSEQ multiplex PCR; TCRdb stores in-frame clones only, minus some. The table includes 2,500,000 or so clones, 93% detected once. The specimen was naive CD4+ T cells from PBMCs. As for subset: CD45RA+ positively selected. These receptors all stem from a man between 18 and 35 years old in good health. Some clones in this sample may be carry-over from other donors' samples.

The chain links TRBV5-1 to TRBJ1-4, with a weak D call TRBD1 (6 bases). This CDR3 contains 15 residues. Germline assignment: CDR1 SGHRS and CDR2 YFSETQ. V was clipped by 4 bases and J by 7 bases, with 17 bases between them. CDR3: CASSVEGGSREKLFF. The CDR3, as DNA: TGCGCCAGCAGCGTGGAGGGGGGGAGTCGTGAAAAACTGTTTTTT. Using reference TRBV5-1 and TRBJ1-4 for the parts outside the CDR3, the full variable domain is KAGVTQTPRYLIKTRGQQVTLSCSPISGHRSVSWYQQTPGQGLQFLFEYFSETQRNKGNFPGRFSGRQFSNSRSEMNVSTLELGDSALYLCASSVEGGSREKLFFGSGTQLSVL.

Only one count was recorded for this clone. V and J are TRBV19 and TRBJ2-5; 8 positions agree with TRBD2. CDR1 and CDR2 from the germline V gene are LNHDA and SQIVND (reference sequence). The CDR3 is 15 amino acids. V lost 5 bases to trimming and J lost 1 base; unmatched junction nucleotides: 6. The CDR3 protein is CASSASTSGQETQYF. The CDR3 DNA follows: TGTGCCAGTAGTGCTAGTACTAGCGGCCAAGAGACCCAGTACTTC.

In the case of this clone: This same CDR3 is encoded by further DNA sequences in the sample. The gene calls are TRBV5-4 and TRBJ2-1; D unclear. The CDR3 is 14 amino acids. CDR1 and CDR2 (germline): SGHNT, YYREEE (reference sequence). The V end lost 2 bases, the J end lost 3 bases, and 9 bases lay between the germline ends. Written as DNA, the CDR3 is TGTGCCAGCAGCTTATCAGGACGCTACAATGAGCAGTTCTTC. It yields the protein CASSLSGRYNEQFF. Using reference TRBV5-4 and TRBJ2-1 for the parts outside the CDR3, the full variable domain is ETGVTQSPTHLIKTRGQQVTLRCSSQSGHNTVSWYQQALGQGPQFIFQYYREEENGRGNFPPRFSGLQFPNYSSELNVNALELDDSALYLCASSLSGRYNEQFFGPGTRLTVL.

This chain joins TRBV6-1 and TRBJ2-2; TRBD1 is a possible D gene (5 bases). CDR1 is MNHNS and CDR2 is SASEGT in the germline V gene. V lost 7 bases and J lost 4, with 13 bases in between. The CDR3 contains 14 residues. The DNA for the CDR3 is TGTGCCAGCACCGAACGAAGGGGCACCGGGGAGCTGTTTTTT. Translating it yields CASTERRGTGELFF.

The chain uses TRBV29-1 and TRBJ2-5; D assignment may be TRBD1 or TRBD2 (6 bases each). Matching the DNA end better, TRBJ2-7 makes the J call doubtful. CDR1 SQVTM and CDR2 ANQGSEA come from the germline V gene. The CDR3 has 12 amino acids. The CDR3 is CSVGTGRREQYF. The CDR3 region has the DNA TGCAGCGTTGGCACAGGGAGGCGCGAGCAGTACTTC.

The chain employs TRBV5-1 and TRBJ2-7, with D tentatively TRBD2 (6 bases). The CDR3 length is 15 residues. The germline CDR1 and CDR2 sequences are SGHRS and YFSETQ. The V gene lost 5 bases and the J gene lost 3 bases, with 18 bases spanning the gap. CDR3 in DNA: TGCGCCAGCAGGGCCGGGACGGCGGGGAACTACGAGCAGTACTTC. Its translation is CASRAGTAGNYEQYF. Based on the CDR3 plus reference TRBV5-1 and TRBJ2-7, the full variable domain is KAGVTQTPRYLIKTRGQQVTLSCSPISGHRSVSWYQQTPGQGLQFLFEYFSETQRNKGNFPGRFSGRQFSNSRSEMNVSTLELGDSALYLCASRAGTAGNYEQYFGPGTRLTVT.

This clone appeared a single time. The chain combines TRBV28 with TRBJ1-1; TRBD1 is a possible D gene (5 bases). Germline CDR1 is MDHEN and CDR2 is SYDVKM. Trimming pared 7 bases from V and 2 bases from J, leaving 11 bases between. This CDR3 contains 13 residues. Written as DNA, the CDR3 is TGTGCCAGCATTGGGGCGTCTAACACTGAAGCTTTCTTT. It translates to CASIGASNTEAFF.

This chain joins TRBV5-1 and TRBJ1-4; unclear D gene. The CDR3 is 14 residues long. Trimming removed 1 base at V and 3 bases at J, with 7 bases between. The germline V gene has CDR1 SGHRS and CDR2 YFSETQ. The DNA of the CDR3 is TGCGCCAGCAGCTTGCGTTGGGCTAATGAAAAACTGTTTTTT. This encodes CASSLRWANEKLFF.

This clone was counted once. The chain combines TRBV27 with TRBJ1-5, with TRBD1 matching over 9 bases. V gave up 2 bases and J gave up 1 base; unmatched junction bases: 6. The CDR3 runs 17 residues. Per the germline V gene, CDR1 is MNHEY and CDR2 is SMNVEV (reference sequence). The CDR3 DNA reads TGTGCCAGCAGTTTAAGGGGACAGGGTGTAAGCAATCAGCCCCAGCATTTT. Translated, it gives CASSLRGQGVSNQPQHF.

The rearrangement joins TRBV4-2 to TRBJ2-2, with a possible D match to TRBD2 (5 bases). V shed 2 bases and J shed 4 bases, with 17 bases lying between them. The CDR3 totals 17 residues. Germline V gene data show CDR1 as LGHNA and CDR2 as YNFKEQ. The CDR3 loop reads CASSQQQGGAVTGELFF. The CDR3 DNA reads as TGTGCCAGCAGCCAACAACAAGGCGGAGCGGTCACCGGGGAGCTGTTTTTT.

The chain has TRBV6-4 and TRBJ2-3; TRBD2 agrees at 9 bases. CDR1 is MRHNA and CDR2 is SNTAGT in the germline V gene. With 5 bases clipped from V and 4 bases from J, the junction kept 10 bases outside the gene matches. The CDR3 runs to 16 residues. CDR3 region: CASSPRASGRSDTQYF. Here the CDR3 DNA reads TGTGCCAGCAGTCCCCGGGCGAGCGGGAGGTCAGATACGCAGTATTTT.

V gene TRBV6-5 combines with J gene TRBJ2-1, with TRBD2 matching 10 bases. The germline V gene has CDR1 MNHEY and CDR2 SVGAGI. This CDR3 has 15 residues. J was trimmed by 6 bases and V by 2 bases; bases with no gene match: 4. The CDR3 here is CASSYGAGGFNEQFF. CDR3 DNA sequence: TGTGCCAGCAGTTACGGAGCGGGAGGGTTCAATGAGCAGTTCTTC.

The chain has TRBV27 and TRBJ1-4; no definite D call. The germline V gene has CDR1 MNHEY and CDR2 SMNVEV (reference sequence). V lost 2 bases and J lost 4, with 14 bases in between. The CDR3 contains 16 residues. The CDR3 bases are TGTGCCAGCAGTTTACTGGGAAATCCCATTAATGAAAAACTGTTTTTT. The encoded protein is CASSLLGNPINEKLFF.

The rearrangement links TRBV5-1 to TRBJ2-1; perhaps TRBD2 as D (6 bases). The CDR3 is made up of 15 amino acids. The V gene lost 4 bases and the J gene lost 1 base, with 12 bases spanning the gap. Germline CDR1 SGHRS, CDR2 YFSETQ. In DNA, the CDR3 is TGCGCCAGCAGCCCAATCGGAGGGTCCTACAATGAGCAGTTCTTC. The encoded protein is CASSPIGGSYNEQFF. Drawing the rest from reference TRBV5-1 and TRBJ2-1, the complete variable domain is KAGVTQTPRYLIKTRGQQVTLSCSPISGHRSVSWYQQTPGQGLQFLFEYFSETQRNKGNFPGRFSGRQFSNSRSEMNVSTLELGDSALYLCASSPIGGSYNEQFFGPGTRLTVL.

This chain connects TRBV25-1 to TRBJ2-1; 10 bases line up with TRBD1. This CDR3 has 16 amino acids. V was clipped by 3 bases and J by 4 bases; unmatched bases: 6. Germline V lookup: CDR1 MGHDK, CDR2 SYGVNS. In DNA form, the CDR3 reads TGTGCCAGCAGTGATCCGGGACAGGGGTTATACAATGAGCAGTTCTTC. Protein sequence: CASSDPGQGLYNEQFF.

The J gene is TRBJ2-2, the V gene TRBV19, with a tentative D call TRBD2 (5 bases). The CDR3 is 15 amino acids. CDR1 and CDR2 from the germline V gene are LNHDA and SQIVND (reference sequence). Trimming pared 5 bases from V and 6 bases from J, leaving 16 bases between. CDR3 DNA: TGTGCCAGTAGTCTAGCCTGGGAGTCAGCCGGGGAGCTGTTTTTT. Protein sequence: CASSLAWESAGELFF.

This chain connects TRBV5-4 to TRBJ2-4; the match to TRBD2 covers 7 bases. J gave up 3 bases and V 4 bases, and 7 bases lay outside the gene matches. CDR1 is SGHNT, CDR2 YYREEE, per germline (reference sequence). The CDR3 totals 15 residues. CDR3 region: CASSRTSAGKNIQYF. For the CDR3, the DNA is TGTGCCAGCAGCAGAACTAGCGCGGGCAAAAACATTCAGTACTTC.

This chain uses TRBV5-1 with TRBJ1-4; D is ambiguous. This CDR3 has 15 amino acids. With 4 bases removed from V and 0 bases from J, the gap between germline ends came to 10 bases. Per germline, CDR1 SGHRS and CDR2 YFSETQ. The CDR3 loop reads CASSGRSTTNEKLFF. As DNA, the CDR3 is TGCGCCAGCAGCGGTCGCAGCACAACTAATGAAAAACTGTTTTTT.

The J gene is TRBJ1-1, the V gene TRBV28, with D perhaps TRBD1 (6 bases). This CDR3 is 17 amino acids long. V was cut by 7 bases and J by 9 bases, with 30 bases left in between. CDR1 is MDHEN and CDR2 is SYDVKM in the germline V gene. CDR3: CASTSPGAFERKDKAFF. The DNA of the CDR3 is TGTGCCAGCACCTCCCCGGGGGCTTTCGAAAGGAAGGATAAAGCTTTCTTT. Full variable domain (missing parts from reference TRBV28 and TRBJ1-1): DVKVTQSSRYLVKRTGEKVFLECVQDMDHENMFWYRQDPGLGLRLIYFSYDVKMKEKGDIPEGYSVSREKKERFSLILESASTNQTSMYLCASTSPGAFERKDKAFFGQGTRLTVV.

The chain employs TRBV30 and TRBJ1-1; D call uncertain. V gave up 3 bases and J gave up 8 bases, with 13 bases separating them. The CDR3 runs to 12 residues. In germline, CDR1 is GTSNPN, CDR2 SVGIG (reference sequence). The CDR3 reads CAWSARGSEAFF. CDR3 DNA sequence: TGTGCCTGGAGCGCACGGGGATCCGAAGCTTTCTTT.

This chain connects TRBV6-5 to TRBJ2-7; no reliable D call. CDR1 and CDR2 from the germline V gene are MNHEY and SVGAGI. Trimming took off 4 bases at V and 3 bases at J, with 7 bases between the two ends. The CDR3 totals 12 residues. Here the CDR3 reads CASSSDVYEQYF. DNA for the CDR3: TGTGCCAGCAGTTCGGATGTCTACGAGCAGTACTTC.

The chain has TRBV27 and TRBJ2-5; 7 bases are shared with TRBD2. The ends lost 3 bases at V and 6 bases at J; junction bases unmatched: 7. This CDR3 comprises 14 residues. The V gene's germline CDR1 is MNHEY and CDR2 SMNVEV (reference sequence). This chain's CDR3 is CASSLAGDKQTQYF. Here the CDR3 DNA reads TGTGCCAGCAGTTTGGCGGGAGATAAGCAGACCCAGTACTTC.

The genes are TRBV14 and TRBJ1-1; 7 bases fit TRBD1. Trimming cost V 2 bases and J 1 base; bases outside gene matches: 4. The germline CDR1 and CDR2 sequences are SGHDN and FVKESK. The CDR3 covers 15 residues. The CDR3 nucleotides read TGTGCCAGCAGCCAATTTCAGGGGGAGAACACTGAAGCTTTCTTT. As protein: CASSQFQGENTEAFF.

This rearrangement joins TRBV5-1 to TRBJ1-5; 9 nucleotides align to TRBD1. The germline CDR1 and CDR2 sequences are SGHRS and YFSETQ. The V gene end was trimmed by 4 bases and the J gene end by 7 bases; junction bases not matched to a gene: 3. The CDR3 loop spans 13 amino acids. CDR3 region: CASSVDRGQPQHF. The CDR3 DNA sequence: TGCGCCAGCAGCGTGGACAGGGGCCAGCCCCAGCATTTT.

In DNA form, the CDR3 reads TGTGCCAGCAGTTTACAGACGAACACTGAAGCTTTCTTT. The encoded protein is CASSLQTNTEAFF. This chain uses TRBV28 with TRBJ1-1; no reliable D call. The CDR3 loop spans 13 amino acids. V lost 2 bases and J 1 base, leaving 5 bases between the germline ends. CDR1 MDHEN and CDR2 SYDVKM come from the germline V gene.